Listed below are T cell receptor beta chains from one sample, sequenced in a study of regulatory T cells in long-lasting Graves disease. Each CDR3 protein is one row after TCRdb ran MiXCR on the multiplex PCR reads. The table records over 500,000 distinct CDR3 sequences, 16% of them present only once. Another study also made use of these data, one on T cells in Graves' hyperthyroidism and ophthalmopathy.

Sample: peripheral blood mononuclear cells (PBMCs), taken at new diagnosis, from a patient treated with antithyroid drugs. These receptors all come from a woman aged 25 to 39 with Graves disease. Each CDR3 is given with its conserved first and last residue. Each record gives: V gene, J gene, D gene, clone size, CDR3 DNA, CDR3 protein. A D gene is named only where the DNA matches it firmly. The listing skips clone size in some rows; elsewhere it reads once, few, many or a size class.

V gene: TRBV20-1
J gene: TRBJ2-3
D gene: NA
clone size: NA
CDR3 DNA: TGCAGTGCTAGTAAGGCAGATACGCAGTATTTT
CDR3 protein: CSASKADTQYF

V gene: TRBV7-6
J gene: TRBJ2-2
D gene: NA
clone size: many
CDR3 DNA: TGTGCCAGCAGCTTAGGCAGGCTGAACACCGGGGAGCTGTTTTTT
CDR3 protein: CASSLGRLNTGELFF

V gene: TRBV7-2
J gene: TRBJ2-1
D gene: NA
clone size: NA
CDR3 DNA: TGTGCCAGCACCTCTTACCTAAGGGCCCAGGGCCCCAATGAGCAGTTCTTC
CDR3 protein: CASTSYLRAQGPNEQFF

V gene: TRBV6-1
J gene: TRBJ2-3
D gene: NA
clone size: NA
CDR3 DNA: TGTGCCAGCAGGGGTGGAGACCCAGATACGCAGTATTTT
CDR3 protein: CASRGGDPDTQYF

V gene: TRBV28
J gene: TRBJ2-5
D gene: NA
clone size: many
CDR3 DNA: TGTGCCAGCAGTTTTGGACAGAGTAGAACCCGAGGGGAGACCCAGTACTTC
CDR3 protein: CASSFGQSRTRGETQYF

V gene: TRBV5-5
J gene: TRBJ1-1
D gene: NA
clone size: many
CDR3 DNA: TGTGCCAGCAGCCCAGGGGTAAGGGACACTGAAGCTTTCTTT
CDR3 protein: CASSPGVRDTEAFF

V gene: TRBV5-5
J gene: TRBJ2-1
D gene: TRBD2
clone size: NA
CDR3 DNA: TGCGCCAGCAGCTTGGATAGCGGGAGATCAACCTACAATGAGCAGTTCTTC
CDR3 protein: CASSLDSGRSTYNEQFF

V gene: TRBV2
J gene: TRBJ1-1
D gene: NA
clone size: many
CDR3 DNA: TGTGCCAGCGGCGAGGGGCCCTTGGGCACTGAAGCTTTCTTT
CDR3 protein: CASGEGPLGTEAFF

V gene: TRBV19
J gene: TRBJ1-5
D gene: NA
clone size: once
CDR3 DNA: TGTGCCAGTAGTATAGCTCAAAATCAGCCCCAGCATTTT
CDR3 protein: CASSIAQNQPQHF

V gene: TRBV27
J gene: TRBJ2-1
D gene: NA
clone size: many
CDR3 DNA: TGTGCCAGCAGTTTGTCAGCTACAGGGATCAATGAGCAGTTCTTC
CDR3 protein: CASSLSATGINEQFF

V gene: TRBV6-5
J gene: TRBJ1-1
D gene: NA
clone size: many
CDR3 DNA: TGTGCCAGCAGTTACTCTGTGGAAGGTGTGCGCGCTGAAGCTTTCTTT
CDR3 protein: CASSYSVEGVRAEAFF

V gene: TRBV25-1
J gene: TRBJ1-6
D gene: NA
clone size: few
CDR3 DNA: TGTGCCAGCAGGGGGGACATCGCTAATTCACCCCTCCACTTT
CDR3 protein: CASRGDIANSPLHF

V gene: TRBV7-8
J gene: TRBJ2-2
D gene: NA
clone size: NA
CDR3 DNA: TGTGCCAGCGGAGGGCCTCAGAACACCGGGGAGCTGTTTTTT
CDR3 protein: CASGGPQNTGELFF

V gene: TRBV7-9
J gene: TRBJ2-1
D gene: TRBD2
clone size: NA
CDR3 DNA: TGTGCCAGCAGCCCAAGGACTAGAAGAGACAATGAGCAGTTCTTC
CDR3 protein: CASSPRTRRDNEQFF

V gene: TRBV30
J gene: TRBJ1-2
D gene: NA
clone size: NA
CDR3 DNA: TGTGCCTGGAGTGTACCGATAAACTATGGCTACACCTTC
CDR3 protein: CAWSVPINYGYTF

V gene: TRBV27
J gene: TRBJ2-1
D gene: NA
clone size: few
CDR3 DNA: TGTGCCAGCTCCCTCTCTTCCCGCAGAACGAATAAGTACAATGAGCAGTTCTTC
CDR3 protein: CASSLSSRRTNKYNEQFF

V gene: TRBV28
J gene: TRBJ2-5
D gene: NA
clone size: many
CDR3 DNA: TGTGCCAGCAGCTTTTGGACCTACCAAGAGACCCAGTACTTC
CDR3 protein: CASSFWTYQETQYF

V gene: TRBV28
J gene: TRBJ1-2
D gene: TRBD1
clone size: many
CDR3 DNA: TGTGCCAGCAGAGGGACAGGGCGAGGCTACACCTTC
CDR3 protein: CASRGTGRGYTF

V gene: TRBV7-9
J gene: TRBJ1-1
D gene: NA
clone size: many
CDR3 DNA: TGTGCCAGCAGCTTCCAACCGACAGTGAACACTGAAGCTTTCTTT
CDR3 protein: CASSFQPTVNTEAFF

V gene: TRBV18
J gene: TRBJ2-7
D gene: TRBD2
clone size: NA
CDR3 DNA: TGTGCCAGCAGCCCAGCGGGAGTCCGGGAGCAGTACTTC
CDR3 protein: CASSPAGVREQYF

V gene: TRBV28
J gene: TRBJ2-3
D gene: NA
clone size: many
CDR3 DNA: TGTGCCAGCAGTCGCGGACGATTACAATCAGATACGCAGTATTTT
CDR3 protein: CASSRGRLQSDTQYF

V gene: TRBV7-9
J gene: TRBJ2-1
D gene: TRBD2
clone size: many
CDR3 DNA: TGTGCCAGCAGCTTAAGCGGGGCTAGCTCCTACAATGAGCAGTTCTTC
CDR3 protein: CASSLSGASSYNEQFF

V gene: TRBV18
J gene: TRBJ1-2
D gene: NA
clone size: NA
CDR3 DNA: TGTGCCAGCTCAGCGACCAGGGTAGACTATGGCTACACCTTC
CDR3 protein: CASSATRVDYGYTF

V gene: TRBV12-5
J gene: TRBJ2-7
D gene: NA
clone size: NA
CDR3 DNA: TGTGCTGCCCCCACGCTCCCCCCCCAATACGAGCAGTACTTC
CDR3 protein: CAAPTLPPQYEQYF

V gene: TRBV7-3
J gene: TRBJ2-3
D gene: NA
clone size: many
CDR3 DNA: TGTGCCAGCACCCTACAGGCAGGTTCAGATACGCAGTATTTT
CDR3 protein: CASTLQAGSDTQYF

V gene: TRBV27
J gene: TRBJ1-4
D gene: NA
clone size: few
CDR3 DNA: TGTGCCAGCACCCAATTAGGGGAAAAACTGTTTTTT
CDR3 protein: CASTQLGEKLFF

V gene: TRBV12-3/TRBV12-4
J gene: TRBJ2-1
D gene: NA
clone size: many
CDR3 DNA: TGTGCCAGCAGTTTCCTTAGGGAAGACAATGAGCAGTTCTTC
CDR3 protein: CASSFLREDNEQFF

V gene: TRBV20-1
J gene: TRBJ2-7
D gene: NA
clone size: NA
CDR3 DNA: TGCAGTGCCCTTCCACCCAAGACGGGCGGGCAGTACTTC
CDR3 protein: CSALPPKTGGQYF

V gene: TRBV3-1
J gene: TRBJ2-6
D gene: NA
clone size: few
CDR3 DNA: TGTGCCAGCGGGGCGGTTCACTCTGGGGCCAACGTCCTGACTTTC
CDR3 protein: CASGAVHSGANVLTF

V gene: TRBV28
J gene: TRBJ1-2
D gene: TRBD1
clone size: few
CDR3 DNA: TGTGCCAGCAAAACAGGGGGGATTGGTGGCTACACCTTC
CDR3 protein: CASKTGGIGGYTF

V gene: TRBV20-1
J gene: TRBJ2-7
D gene: TRBD1
clone size: NA
CDR3 DNA: TGCAGTGCTTCCGACAGGGGCAGCGAGCAGTACTTC
CDR3 protein: CSASDRGSEQYF

V gene: TRBV30
J gene: TRBJ2-7
D gene: NA
clone size: many
CDR3 DNA: TGTGCCTGGAGGAAACCGGGATCATACTACGAGCAGTACTTC
CDR3 protein: CAWRKPGSYYEQYF

V gene: TRBV11-2
J gene: TRBJ1-1
D gene: NA
clone size: many
CDR3 DNA: TGTGCCAGCAGCTTAGCCGCCCAGGGCGGACTTGTAGCTGAAGCTTTCTTT
CDR3 protein: CASSLAAQGGLVAEAFF

V gene: TRBV28
J gene: TRBJ1-4
D gene: NA
clone size: many
CDR3 DNA: TGTGCCAGCAGTTTTGCCGGGCCGCAGGTCGAAAAACTGTTTTTT
CDR3 protein: CASSFAGPQVEKLFF

V gene: TRBV24-1
J gene: TRBJ2-5
D gene: TRBD2
clone size: few
CDR3 DNA: TGTGCCACCAGTGACCTCCGACTAGCGGGAGAGACCCAGTACTTC
CDR3 protein: CATSDLRLAGETQYF

V gene: TRBV2
J gene: TRBJ2-2
D gene: TRBD1
clone size: many
CDR3 DNA: TGTGCCAGCACCAAACGGACAGGGACGGGGACCGGGGAGCTGTTTTTT
CDR3 protein: CASTKRTGTGTGELFF

V gene: TRBV5-5
J gene: TRBJ1-2
D gene: NA
clone size: NA
CDR3 DNA: TGCGCCAGCAGCGATCCGCATCGGATGGTAGGGAAGTATGACTATGGCTACACCTTC
CDR3 protein: CASSDPHRMVGKYDYGYTF

V gene: TRBV7-8
J gene: TRBJ2-3
D gene: TRBD2
clone size: NA
CDR3 DNA: TGTGCCAGCAGCCCCCTAGCGGGAGAGATTGATACGCAGTATTTT
CDR3 protein: CASSPLAGEIDTQYF

V gene: TRBV9
J gene: TRBJ2-1
D gene: NA
clone size: NA
CDR3 DNA: TGTGCCAGCAGCGTAGGTCAGGGCCCCTACAATGAGCAGTTCTTC
CDR3 protein: CASSVGQGPYNEQFF

V gene: TRBV18
J gene: TRBJ1-4
D gene: NA
clone size: NA
CDR3 DNA: TGTGCCAGCTCACTCAGCGGGGGTTTCACAACTAATGAAAAACTGTTTTTT
CDR3 protein: CASSLSGGFTTNEKLFF

V gene: TRBV12-3/TRBV12-4
J gene: TRBJ2-6
D gene: NA
clone size: many
CDR3 DNA: TGTGCCAGCACCATTAAGAAGGGGGGGGCCAACGTCCTGACTTTC
CDR3 protein: CASTIKKGGANVLTF

V gene: TRBV28
J gene: TRBJ1-6
D gene: NA
clone size: many
CDR3 DNA: TGTGCCAGCAGTTCAGGACAGAGAAGTAATTCACCCCTCCACTTT
CDR3 protein: CASSSGQRSNSPLHF

V gene: TRBV30
J gene: TRBJ1-5
D gene: NA
clone size: NA
CDR3 DNA: TGTGCCTGGAGGCTGGGCAATCAGCCCCAGCATTTT
CDR3 protein: CAWRLGNQPQHF

V gene: TRBV6-1
J gene: TRBJ1-5
D gene: NA
clone size: many
CDR3 DNA: TGTGCCAGCAGTGAATTTACCGGTCAGCCCCAGCATTTT
CDR3 protein: CASSEFTGQPQHF

V gene: TRBV6-9
J gene: TRBJ1-6
D gene: TRBD1
clone size: NA
CDR3 DNA: TGTGCCAGCAGTTACCGGTGGGACAGGGCGGCCTATAATTCACCCCTCCACTTT
CDR3 protein: CASSYRWDRAAYNSPLHF

V gene: TRBV28
J gene: TRBJ2-3
D gene: NA
clone size: many
CDR3 DNA: TGTGCCAGCAGTTTAAGGGGTGGGGGCACAGATACGCAGTATTTT
CDR3 protein: CASSLRGGGTDTQYF

V gene: TRBV7-9
J gene: TRBJ2-5
D gene: NA
clone size: many
CDR3 DNA: TGTGCCAGCAGCTTAGTTGCCTCCGGACAGACCCAGTACTTC
CDR3 protein: CASSLVASGQTQYF

V gene: TRBV4-1
J gene: TRBJ2-3
D gene: TRBD1
clone size: NA
CDR3 DNA: TGCGCCACCCAGAGGGACAGGTGGGGAGATACGCAGTATTTT
CDR3 protein: CATQRDRWGDTQYF